Listed below are T cell receptor beta chains from one sample, sequenced in a study of human T cells and chemical hapten exposure. TCRdb re-called the RACE reads with MiXCR, one entry per CDR3 protein. The sample includes 50,000 to 65,000 distinct CDR3 sequences, about 11% of them seen just once. The sample here was whole blood, taken in connection with sensitization to the hapten diphenylcyclopropenone (DPC). Receptor source: a woman aged 40 to 50 with alopecia areata. Some clones in this sample may be carry-over from other donors' samples. Both conserved end residues are part of each CDR3. D genes are given only for firm matches. Not every row has a clone size; where given, it reads once, few, many or a size class.

V gene,D gene,clone size,J gene,CDR3 DNA,CDR3 protein
TRBV28,-,many,TRBJ2-3,TGTGCCAGCAGCTTGATCGGCCGGACTAGCACAGATACGCAGTATTTT,CASSLIGRTSTDTQYF
TRBV7-7,TRBD2,many,TRBJ2-3,TGTGCTAGCAGCACTAGCGGGGGGGTGACAGATACGCAGTATTTT,CASSTSGGVTDTQYF
TRBV29-1,-,many,TRBJ2-3,TGCAGCGTTGGTAAAGCTAGACCCACAGATACGCAGTATTTT,CSVGKARPTDTQYF
TRBV6-5,-,-,TRBJ2-3,TGTGCCAGCAGTACATTAGCAGGCACAGATACGCAGTATTTT,CASSTLAGTDTQYF
TRBV6-2/TRBV6-3,-,few,TRBJ2-2,TGTGCCAGCAGTTACTACGGCGGGGGCCTGACCGGGGAGCTGTTTTTT,CASSYYGGGLTGELFF
TRBV29-1,TRBD1,-,TRBJ1-2,TGCAGCGTTGACTCGGACAGGGAAGAAGGCTACACCTTC,CSVDSDREEGYTF
TRBV7-2,-,many,TRBJ1-5,TGTGCCAGCAGCTCCTCCACACCCCGCAATCAGCCCCAGCATTTT,CASSSSTPRNQPQHF
TRBV6-6,-,many,TRBJ2-3,TGTGCCAGCAGTTACTCAGGCCTGGCCCGTGGATTACAAATGGATACGCAGTATTTT,CASSYSGLARGLQMDTQYF
TRBV20-1,-,few,TRBJ2-7,TGCAGTGCCGTTGGGGGACTCTCCTACGAGCAGTACTTC,CSAVGGLSYEQYF
TRBV5-1,TRBD2,few,TRBJ2-1,TGCGCCAGCTCTCCGGGACTAGCGATTTTATACGATGAGCAGTTCTTC,CASSPGLAILYDEQFF
TRBV29-1,-,-,TRBJ2-5,TGCAGCGTCCCGACGGGGCAAGAGACCCAGTACTTC,CSVPTGQETQYF
TRBV11-3,-,-,TRBJ2-1,TGTGCCAGCAGCGGTAGGACAGGCCGGGAGCACAATGAGCAGTTCTTC,CASSGRTGREHNEQFF
TRBV30,-,many,TRBJ1-1,TGTGCCTGGAGTGTAAAAGGGCCGAACACTGAAGCTTTCTTT,CAWSVKGPNTEAFF
TRBV7-9,-,-,TRBJ2-1,TGTGCCAGCAGCCTAGGGTCGGCTAGCTCCTACAATGAGCAGTTCTTC,CASSLGSASSYNEQFF
TRBV12-3/TRBV12-4,TRBD2,many,TRBJ2-5,TGTGCCAGTTCCACCGGGACTAGCGGGAGGGGTCAAGAGACCCAGTACTTC,CASSTGTSGRGQETQYF
TRBV12-3/TRBV12-4,-,few,TRBJ2-7,TGTGCCAGCAGCATAGACAGGTACTCCTACGAGCAGTACTTC,CASSIDRYSYEQYF
TRBV28,TRBD2,-,TRBJ2-1,TGTGCCAGCATTAGCGGGGGGTCCTACAATGAGCAGTTCTTC,CASISGGSYNEQFF
TRBV20-1,TRBD1,few,TRBJ1-5,TGCAGTGCTCGGACAGGGCTCGGCAATCAGCCCCAGCATTTT,CSARTGLGNQPQHF
TRBV20-1,TRBD2,few,TRBJ2-7,TGCAGTGCCCGCAAGGGGAGCGGGAGCCTCCTACAGCTCAGCTACTTC,CSARKGSGSLLQLSYF
TRBV20-1,-,many,TRBJ1-5,TGCAGTGCTAGCCGTGGGGGGGAGGGACTCAACCAGCCCCAGCATTTT,CSASRGGEGLNQPQHF
TRBV7-9,-,many,TRBJ2-5,TGTGCCAGCAGCTTAGGATGGACAGCAGAAGAGACCCAGTACTTC,CASSLGWTAEETQYF
TRBV3-1,-,-,TRBJ1-3,TGTGCCAGCAGCCAAGATCGATCTGGAAACACCATATATTTT,CASSQDRSGNTIYF
TRBV6-1,TRBD1,-,TRBJ2-1,TGTGCGACCAGGACAGGGGGTCCCAATGAGCAGTTCTTC,CATRTGGPNEQFF
TRBV12-3/TRBV12-4,-,many,TRBJ1-4,TGTGCCAGCAGTTTAGAGTGGAGGGAAAAACTGTTTTTT,CASSLEWREKLFF
TRBV11-2,-,few,TRBJ2-7,TGTGCCAGCAAGGGGGAGGGCCCTCGGGAGCAGTACTTC,CASKGEGPREQYF
TRBV11-2,-,-,TRBJ1-1,TGTGCCAGCAGCTTTGACGGGACGGAACCTGAAGCTTTCTTT,CASSFDGTEPEAFF
TRBV20-1,TRBD2,many,TRBJ2-1,TGCAGTGCTAGGGGGACTAGCGGCGGGCTTAATCACAATGAGCAGTTCTTC,CSARGTSGGLNHNEQFF
TRBV2,-,many,TRBJ2-1,TGTGCCAGCAAGGTGGTCTCCTACAATGAGCAGTTCTTC,CASKVVSYNEQFF
TRBV7-9,-,-,TRBJ1-5,TGTGCCAGCAGCTTAGGTGGGTTGCCCCAGCATTTT,CASSLGGLPQHF
TRBV20-1,-,few,TRBJ2-2,TGCAGTGCTGAAAGGGTGTACGGCGGGGAGCTGTTTTTT,CSAERVYGGELFF
TRBV29-1,-,many,TRBJ2-1,TGCAGCGTTGAGGGTCACAATGAGCAGTTCTTC,CSVEGHNEQFF
TRBV2,-,-,TRBJ1-3,TGTGCCAGCAGGCCAGGTCCGGACAGCTCTGGAAACACCATATATTTT,CASRPGPDSSGNTIYF
TRBV12-3/TRBV12-4,TRBD2,many,TRBJ2-1,TGTGCCAGCAGTGTAGGGGTCACTAGCGGGAACAATGAGCAGTTCTTC,CASSVGVTSGNNEQFF
TRBV9,TRBD2,-,TRBJ2-5,TGTGCCAGCAGAGTAGATCTAGCGGGTGGGCAAAAGGAGACCCAGTACTTC,CASRVDLAGGQKETQYF
TRBV6-5,-,few,TRBJ1-3,TGTGCCAGCAGCACCTCGCGGGCGGCTGGAAACACCATATATTTT,CASSTSRAAGNTIYF
TRBV7-3,-,few,TRBJ2-3,TGTGCCAGCAGCTTAACGTCACGGGGGACGACAGATACGCAGTATTTT,CASSLTSRGTTDTQYF
TRBV5-1,-,many,TRBJ2-5,TGCGCCAGCAGCAATTGGGGTAACCAAGAGACCCAGTACTTC,CASSNWGNQETQYF
TRBV4-1,-,many,TRBJ1-6,TGCGCCAGCAGCCAAAAACAGGGAGAGGAATCACCCCTCCACTTT,CASSQKQGEESPLHF
TRBV7-9,-,few,TRBJ2-1,TGTGCCAGCAGAACGACCCAGGAGCAGTTCTTC,CASRTTQEQFF
TRBV20-1,-,-,TRBJ2-5,TGCAGTGTGATCAAACCGCGGGGTGAAGAGACCCAGTACTTC,CSVIKPRGEETQYF
TRBV7-2,TRBD1,few,TRBJ1-6,TGTGCCAGCAGCTTGGGGCGAGGACAGGGGAGTTCACCCCTCCACTTT,CASSLGRGQGSSPLHF
TRBV20-1,-,few,TRBJ2-1,TGCAGTGCTAGAGACGGCGGGATCTCCTACAATGAGCAGTTCTTC,CSARDGGISYNEQFF
TRBV18,TRBD1,-,TRBJ1-1,TGTGCCAGCTCGGCCGGGACAGGGATCACTGAAGCTTTCTTT,CASSAGTGITEAFF
TRBV10-1,-,many,TRBJ1-1,TGCGCCAGCAGTGAGTCGAGAACGCCGGGGGGGTTTGAAGCTTTCTTT,CASSESRTPGGFEAFF
TRBV7-2,-,-,TRBJ1-1,TGTGCCAGCAGCGTATGGGGGAACACTGAAGCTTTCTTT,CASSVWGNTEAFF
TRBV29-1,-,once,TRBJ2-7,TGCAGCGTTGTCCGGGACAACTACGAGCAGTACTTC,CSVVRDNYEQYF
TRBV27,-,many,TRBJ2-4,TGTGCCAGCAGTTTAGCCCCTACTAGCCGGATAAACATTCAGTACTTC,CASSLAPTSRINIQYF
TRBV19,-,few,TRBJ2-1,TGTGCCAGTAGTTTATGGGGCTCCTACAATGAGCAGTTCTTC,CASSLWGSYNEQFF
TRBV7-2,-,many,TRBJ2-5,TGTGCCAGCAGCTCATCTATCGAGACCCAGTACTTC,CASSSSIETQYF
TRBV7-9,-,-,TRBJ1-4,TGTGCCAGCAGCTCGCAGGGCCTCGGGACTAATGAAAAACTGTTTTTT,CASSSQGLGTNEKLFF
TRBV6-6,-,many,TRBJ1-5,TGTGCCAGCAGCTCTAACAGGGCCGATCAGCCCCAGCATTTT,CASSSNRADQPQHF
TRBV9,-,few,TRBJ2-7,TGTGCCAGCAACCCGAGCGGGTCCTCCTACGAGCAGTACTTC,CASNPSGSSYEQYF